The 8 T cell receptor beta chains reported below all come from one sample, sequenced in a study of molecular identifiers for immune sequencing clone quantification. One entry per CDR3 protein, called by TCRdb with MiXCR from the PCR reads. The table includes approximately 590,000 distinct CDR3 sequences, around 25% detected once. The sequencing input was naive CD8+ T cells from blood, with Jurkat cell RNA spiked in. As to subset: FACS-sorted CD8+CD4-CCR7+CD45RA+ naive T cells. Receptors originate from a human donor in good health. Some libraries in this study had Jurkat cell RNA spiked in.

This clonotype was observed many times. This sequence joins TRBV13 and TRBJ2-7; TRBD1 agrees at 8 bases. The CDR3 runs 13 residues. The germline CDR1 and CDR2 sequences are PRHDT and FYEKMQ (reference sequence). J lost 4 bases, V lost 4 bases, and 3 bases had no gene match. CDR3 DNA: TGTGCCAGCAGCTCGGACAGGGAGTACGAGCAGTACTTC. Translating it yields CASSSDREYEQYF.

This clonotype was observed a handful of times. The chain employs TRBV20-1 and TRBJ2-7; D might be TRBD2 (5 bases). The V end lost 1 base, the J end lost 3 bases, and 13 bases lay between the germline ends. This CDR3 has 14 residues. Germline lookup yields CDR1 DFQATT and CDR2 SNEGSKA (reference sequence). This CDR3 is CSARVLFGNYEQYF. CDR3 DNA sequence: TGCAGTGCTAGAGTTCTTTTCGGGAACTACGAGCAGTACTTC.

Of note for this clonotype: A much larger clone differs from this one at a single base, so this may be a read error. In nucleotides, the CDR3 is TGTGCCAGCAGCCTTCAGGGGACTAGCACAGGTACGCAGTATTTT. Translated: CASSLQGTSTGTQYF. The chain joins TRBV7-2 to TRBJ2-3; 9 bases are a match to TRBD2. This CDR3 spans 15 amino acids. The V gene's germline CDR1 is SGHTA and CDR2 FQGNSA.

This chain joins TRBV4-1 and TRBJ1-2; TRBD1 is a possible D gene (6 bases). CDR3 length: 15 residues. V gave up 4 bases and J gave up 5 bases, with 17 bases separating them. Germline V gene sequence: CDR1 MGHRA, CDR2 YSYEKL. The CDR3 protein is CASSLATGTVYGYTF. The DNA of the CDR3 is TGCGCCAGCAGCCTAGCGACAGGAACTGTTTATGGCTACACCTTC.

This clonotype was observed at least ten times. The CDR3: CASLEDLWNQPQHF. CDR3 nucleotides: TGTGCCAGCTTAGAAGATCTGTGGAATCAGCCCCAGCATTTT. The chain has TRBV6-2 or TRBV6-3 and TRBJ1-5; D remains unclear. The CDR3 is 14 residues long. Deletions cut 8 bases from V and 4 bases from J, with 15 bases between. Germline V gene data show CDR1 as MNHEY and CDR2 as SVGEGT.

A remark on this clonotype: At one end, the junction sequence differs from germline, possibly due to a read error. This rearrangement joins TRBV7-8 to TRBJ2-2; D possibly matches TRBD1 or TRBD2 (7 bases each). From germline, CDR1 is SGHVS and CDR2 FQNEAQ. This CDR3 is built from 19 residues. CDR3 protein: CASRLGGASGGQNTGELFF. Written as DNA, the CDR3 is TGTGCCAGCCGCTTAGGGGGCGCTAGCGGCGGGCAGAACACCGGGGAGCTGTTTTTT. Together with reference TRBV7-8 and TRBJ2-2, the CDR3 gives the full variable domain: GAGVSQSPRYKVAKRGQDVALRCDPISGHVSLFWYQQALGQGPEFLTYFQNEAQLDKSGLPSDRFFAERPEGSVSTLKIQRTQQEDSAVYLCASRLGGASGGQNTGELFFGEGSRLTVL.

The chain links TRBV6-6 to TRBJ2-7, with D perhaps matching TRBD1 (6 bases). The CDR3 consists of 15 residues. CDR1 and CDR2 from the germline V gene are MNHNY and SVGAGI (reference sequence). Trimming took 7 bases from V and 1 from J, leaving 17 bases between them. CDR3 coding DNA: TGTGCCAGCACCTATGGGACGGACAGTTCCTACGAGCAGTACTTC. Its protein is CASTYGTDSSYEQYF.

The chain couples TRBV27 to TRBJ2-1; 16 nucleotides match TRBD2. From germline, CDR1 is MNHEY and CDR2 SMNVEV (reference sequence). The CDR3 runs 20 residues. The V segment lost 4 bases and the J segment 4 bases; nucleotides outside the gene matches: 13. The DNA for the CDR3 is TGTGCCAGCAGTTCGGGACTAGCGGGAGGGTTCCGTGGGGGGTACAATGAGCAGTTCTTC. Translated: CASSSGLAGGFRGGYNEQFF.